This TCR beta chain came from a study of shared clonotypes between healthy human individuals. Overall study findings and caveats: Expectations were that clonotype sharing among donors would be affected by sequencing depth. The generation probabilities recorded for non-shared clonotypes fell below those of clonotypes shared by all four donors.

Unmatched junction bases numbered 5, after V lost 4 bases and J lost 3 bases. Germline V gene data show CDR1 as MGHDK and CDR2 as SYGVNS. This CDR3 has 15 amino acids. TCRdb's table, derived via immunoSEQ multiplex PCR, lists solely in-frame clones and lacks some. The profile shows 2.5 million or so clones, around 90% of them singletons. With regard to this clone: Its specificity is not known.

This chain joins TRBV25-1 and TRBJ1-4, with 7 bases that match TRBD1. The material sequenced was naive CD4+ T cells sorted from blood. Noted subset: CD45RA+ positively selected. The TCR comes from a man between 18 and 35 years old in good health. The CDR3 sequence is CASSAPGQPNEKLFF. In DNA, the CDR3 is TGTGCCAGCAGTGCGCCGGGACAGCCTAATGAAAAACTGTTTTTT.